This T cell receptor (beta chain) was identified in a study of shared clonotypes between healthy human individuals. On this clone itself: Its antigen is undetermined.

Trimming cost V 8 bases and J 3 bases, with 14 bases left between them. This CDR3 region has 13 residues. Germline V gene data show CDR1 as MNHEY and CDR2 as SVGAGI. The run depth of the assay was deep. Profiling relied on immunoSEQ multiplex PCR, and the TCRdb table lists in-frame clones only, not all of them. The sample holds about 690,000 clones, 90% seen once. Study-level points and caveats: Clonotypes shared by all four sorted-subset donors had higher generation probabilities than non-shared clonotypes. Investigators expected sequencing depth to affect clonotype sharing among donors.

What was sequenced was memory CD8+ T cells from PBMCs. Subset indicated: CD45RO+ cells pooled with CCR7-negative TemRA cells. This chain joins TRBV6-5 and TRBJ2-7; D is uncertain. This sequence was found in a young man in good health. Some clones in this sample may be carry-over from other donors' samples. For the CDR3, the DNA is TGTGCCAGCTCCTCGACGGACCTCTACGAGCAGTACTTC. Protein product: CASSSTDLYEQYF.